Below are 18 T cell receptor beta chains sequenced from a single sample in a study of technical replicates of blood from a handful of donors. Profiling relied on immunoSEQ multiplex PCR, and the TCRdb table lists in-frame clones only, not all of them. Of 70,000 or so clones in the sample, over 80% are singletons; the top ten hold 4% to 5%. The sequenced sample was PBMCs. The receptor source for this set is a human donor in good health. Some clones in this sample may be carry-over from other donors' samples.

The chain couples TRBV7-9 to TRBJ1-1; D call uncertain. Germline V gene sequence: CDR1 SEHNR, CDR2 FQNEAQ (reference sequence). The V end was cut by 2 bases, the J end by 3 bases, with 10 bases between. This CDR3 comprises 14 residues. This CDR3 reads CASSLRAGDTEAFF. The CDR3 DNA sequence: TGTGCCAGCAGCTTAAGGGCGGGCGACACTGAAGCTTTCTTT.

The chain carries TRBV6-5 and TRBJ2-1, with TRBD2 identical over 12 bases. V lost 2 bases and J lost 5; bases outside the gene matches: 4. The CDR3 spans 16 residues. CDR1 and CDR2 from the germline V gene are MNHEY and SVGAGI. The CDR3 DNA sequence: TGTGCCAGCAGTTACCGACTAGCGGGAGTTGACAATGAGCAGTTCTTC. As protein: CASSYRLAGVDNEQFF.

This chain links TRBV11-2 with TRBJ2-3; D is uncertain. The CDR3 runs to 13 residues. Deletions cut 2 bases from V and 5 bases from J, with 8 bases between. Per the germline V gene, CDR1 is SGHAT and CDR2 is FQNNGV. CDR3 in DNA: TGTGCCAGCAGCTTAACTTCACTAGATACGCAGTATTTT. This encodes CASSLTSLDTQYF.

The J gene is TRBJ1-1, the V gene TRBV6-5, with unresolved D. The CDR3 totals 13 residues. Trimming cost V 2 bases and J 6 bases, with 10 bases left between them. Germline assignment: CDR1 MNHEY and CDR2 SVGAGI. The CDR3 DNA sequence: TGTGCCAGCAGTTACGACTGGCTCGCTGAAGCTTTCTTT. This encodes CASSYDWLAEAFF.

The rearrangement links TRBV7-3 to TRBJ1-1; unclear D gene. Trimming took off 0 bases at V and 7 bases at J, with 9 bases between the two ends. Germline V gene sequence: CDR1 SGHTA, CDR2 FQGTGA. The CDR3 runs to 13 residues. CDR3 nucleotides: TGTGCCAGCAGCTTAACGCAGGCTAATGAAGCTTTCTTT. Protein product: CASSLTQANEAFF.

The rearrangement links TRBV9 to TRBJ2-1; TRBD1 matches at 7 bases. With 4 bases clipped from V and 2 bases from J, the junction kept 9 bases outside the gene matches. From germline, CDR1 is SGDLS and CDR2 YYNGEE. The CDR3 is made up of 16 amino acids. CDR3 nucleotides: TGTGCCAGCAGCACCGGATCCGGGACAGCCTACAATGAGCAGTTCTTC. The encoded protein is CASSTGSGTAYNEQFF.

This sequence joins TRBV5-4 and TRBJ2-2; weak D call: TRBD2 (5 bases). V was pared by 4 bases and J by 1 base, with 14 bases between. Germline V CDR1 and CDR2: SGHNT, YYREEE (reference sequence). This CDR3 is 16 amino acids long. CDR3 loop: CASSPRWERNTGELFF. As DNA, the CDR3 is TGTGCCAGCAGCCCCCGTTGGGAGCGGAACACCGGGGAGCTGTTTTTT.

CDR3 residues: CASSFPLYNSPLHF. The CDR3 nucleotides are TGTGCCAGCAGCTTTCCCCTCTATAATTCACCCCTCCACTTT. This chain connects TRBV7-2 to TRBJ1-6; D call uncertain. V dropped 3 bases and J dropped 3 bases, with 6 bases sitting between them. The CDR3 has 14 residues. Germline lookup yields CDR1 SGHTA and CDR2 FQGNSA. Using reference TRBV7-2 and TRBJ1-6 for the parts outside the CDR3, the full variable domain is GAGVSQSPSNKVTEKGKDVELRCDPISGHTALYWYRQSLGQGLEFLIYFQGNSAPDKSGLPSDRFSAERTGGSVSTLTIQRTQQEDSAVYLCASSFPLYNSPLHFGNGTRLTVT.

Remarks on this clone: Other DNA variants within this sample encode the same CDR3. The chain is built from TRBV6-5 and TRBJ1-2; the D gene is possibly TRBD1 (6 bases). The V and J ends lost 0 bases and 7 bases respectively, with 9 bases between them. This CDR3 spans 13 amino acids. CDR1 and CDR2 from the germline V gene are MNHEY and SVGAGI. The CDR3 protein is CASSYSPRGGYTF. CDR3 bases: TGTGCCAGCAGTTACTCCCCCAGGGGTGGCTACACCTTC.

J is TRBJ2-7 and V is TRBV19; 7 nucleotides agree with TRBD2. The CDR3 is 15 residues long. From germline, CDR1 is LNHDA and CDR2 SQIVND (reference sequence). V shed 0 bases and J 3 bases; nucleotides not matched to a gene: 5. The CDR3: CASSIDVGGVYEQYF. DNA for the CDR3: TGTGCCAGTAGTATAGATGTGGGGGGGGTCTACGAGCAGTACTTC.

This clone was seen repeatedly, ten times or more. The V call is TRBV7-2, the J call TRBJ1-6; D is uncertain. The CDR3 has 15 residues. Trimming removed 2 bases from V and 8 bases from J, with 13 bases in between. Germline V gene lookup returns CDR1 SGHTA and CDR2 FQGNSA. The DNA for the CDR3 is TGTGCCAGCAGCTTACGGTCATCCTCGGATTCACCCCTCCACTTT. It yields the protein CASSLRSSSDSPLHF.

A remark on this clone: This sample also contains other DNA sequences that code for the same CDR3. V is TRBV6-5 and J is TRBJ1-2; D perhaps matches TRBD1 (5 bases). With 0 bases removed from V and 1 base from J, the gap between germline ends came to 6 bases. CDR1 is MNHEY and CDR2 is SVGAGI in the germline V gene. This CDR3 contains 14 residues. CDR3 sequence: CASSYSGGNYGYTF. CDR3 bases: TGTGCCAGCAGTTACTCGGGGGGTAACTATGGCTACACCTTC.

The genes are TRBV5-5 and TRBJ2-7; TRBD2 aligns across 11 bases. CDR3 length: 20 residues. V lost 0 bases to trimming and J lost 0 bases; unmatched junction nucleotides: 14. Per germline, CDR1 SGHKS and CDR2 YYEKEE (reference sequence). The CDR3 nucleotides are TGTGCCAGCAGCTTGGTTCTGCGTGCTAGCGGGGGGAAAAACTCCTACGAGCAGTACTTC. Amino acid sequence: CASSLVLRASGGKNSYEQYF.

The gene calls are TRBV15 and TRBJ2-3, with 11 bases aligning to TRBD2. The CDR3 length is 18 residues. Per germline, CDR1 LNHNV and CDR2 YYDKDF (reference sequence). J was trimmed by 8 bases and V by 1 base; bases with no gene match: 14. The CDR3 protein is CATSRVAGGQIQVGTQYF. The DNA for the CDR3 is TGTGCCACCAGCAGAGTAGCGGGGGGGCAGATACAAGTGGGTACGCAGTATTTT.

The chain is built from TRBV5-6 and TRBJ1-2, with D unclear. Germline values: CDR1 SGHDT, CDR2 YYEEEE. V lost 4 bases, J lost 4 bases, and 14 bases lay in between. The CDR3 extends over 14 amino acids. CDR3 residues: CASSRSRERYGYTF. The CDR3 DNA follows: TGTGCCAGCAGCCGATCCCGGGAGCGCTATGGCTACACCTTC.

The rearrangement uses TRBV2 and TRBJ1-5; TRBD1 matches 7 bases. The CDR3 covers 14 residues. Germline CDR1 SNHLY, CDR2 FYNNEI. V shed 5 bases, J shed 6 bases, and the junction held 7 bases outside the gene matches. The CDR3 DNA follows: TGTGCCAGCAGTAGACAGGGATCAGGTCAGCCCCAGCATTTT. Amino acid sequence: CASSRQGSGQPQHF.

The chain combines TRBV5-8 with TRBJ1-4; tentative D call: TRBD1 (6 bases). CDR3 length: 11 residues. From germline, CDR1 is SGHTS and CDR2 YDEGEE. V was clipped by 5 bases and J by 14 bases, with 13 bases between them. This chain's CDR3 is CASSLQGWLFF. CDR3 bases: TGTGCCAGCAGTCTCCAGGGGTGGCTGTTTTTT.

The chain combines TRBV6-6 with TRBJ2-7; possibly TRBD1 for D (5 bases). Looked up from germline, CDR1 is MNHNY and CDR2 is SVGAGI (reference sequence). The CDR3 extends over 11 amino acids. V lost 8 bases to trimming and J lost 4 bases, with 9 bases between them. The chain's CDR3 is CASRQGYEQYF. CDR3 DNA: TGTGCCAGCCGGCAGGGATACGAGCAGTACTTC.